These 28 T cell receptor beta chains were sequenced from one sample in a study of cytomegalovirus exposure and HLA in healthy donors. PCR involved 60 Vbeta and 13 Jbeta primers. Here immunoSEQ multiplex PCR was the method, and the copy in TCRdb shows in-frame clones only, minus some. This sample's table has around 130,000 clones. Sequencing was done on a sample of PBMCs. These TCRs come from a woman between 55 and 75 years old in good health and CMV-seronegative.

The chain uses TRBV2 and TRBJ1-6; D might be TRBD1 (5 bases). The CDR3 sequence is 14 residues long. Germline V CDR1 and CDR2: SNHLY, FYNNEI. V was clipped by 4 bases and J by 9 bases, with 13 bases between them. The CDR3 loop reads CASSVQESGSPLHF. DNA of the CDR3: TGTGCCAGCAGTGTACAGGAAAGTGGTTCACCCCTCCACTTT.

The rearrangement joins TRBV9 to TRBJ1-1; D is perhaps TRBD1 (6 bases). Trimming left V 3 bases short and J 1 base short, with 10 bases between. The CDR3 contains 14 residues. The germline V gene encodes CDR1 SGDLS and CDR2 YYNGEE. As DNA, the CDR3 is TGTGCCAGCAGCGGAAAACAGGGGAACACTGAAGCTTTCTTT. It codes for CASSGKQGNTEAFF.

This CDR3 reads CASSLPGQGQETQYF. CDR3 bases: TGTGCCAGCAGCTTACCCGGACAGGGACAAGAGACCCAGTACTTC. The V call is TRBV5-4, the J call TRBJ2-5; 8 bases fit TRBD1. The CDR3 has 15 residues. Germline V gene data show CDR1 as SGHNT and CDR2 as YYREEE (reference sequence). The V gene end was trimmed by 2 bases and the J gene end by 2 bases; junction bases not matched to a gene: 5.

V gene TRBV30 combines with J gene TRBJ2-7, with D possibly matching TRBD2 (6 bases). This CDR3 has 14 amino acids. Between the trimmed V and J ends, which lost 1 base and 7 bases, there was a span of 17 bases. Germline CDR1 GTSNPN, CDR2 SVGIG (reference sequence). CDR3 sequence reads: CAWSGGWRGGEQYF. The CDR3 bases are TGTGCCTGGAGTGGTGGGTGGAGGGGCGGAGAGCAGTACTTC.

The chain carries TRBV18 and TRBJ2-2; D may be TRBD2 (6 bases). The CDR3 is made up of 13 amino acids. Trimming shortened V by 2 bases and J by 5 bases, and 6 bases separated the two germline ends. CDR1 is KGHSH, CDR2 LQKENI, per germline. The chain's CDR3 is CASSPGGTGELFF. The CDR3 DNA follows: TGTGCCAGCTCACCAGGGGGGACCGGGGAGCTGTTTTTT.

The gene calls are TRBV10-1 and TRBJ2-5; D is possibly TRBD2 (6 bases). The CDR3 sequence is 13 residues long. Per the germline V gene, CDR1 is WNHNN and CDR2 is SYGVQD (reference sequence). Deletions cut 10 bases from V and 2 bases from J, with 14 bases between. The CDR3 coding sequence is TGCGCCACGGCGACTAGATTACAAGAGACCCAGTACTTC. Protein sequence: CATATRLQETQYF.

The chain uses TRBV5-1 and TRBJ2-3; TRBD2 might be the D (5 bases). This CDR3 is 16 amino acids long. Trimming left V 1 base short and J 1 base short, with 13 bases between. CDR1 and CDR2 from the germline V gene are SGHRS and YFSETQ. CDR3 nucleotides: TGCGCCAGCAGCTTGTGGACTTTCAGCGGCACAGATACGCAGTATTTT. Its translation: CASSLWTFSGTDTQYF.

Comments on this clone: Because the CDR3 is missing its conserved closing phenylalanine or tryptophan, this is likely a read error. The DNA is omitted, as the CDR3 cannot be located on it reliably, and the CDR3 follows TCRdb's listing. The chain has TRBV2 and TRBJ2-3; the table's D call, TRBD2, has no DNA check behind it. CDR1 and CDR2 (germline): SNHLY, FYNNEI. Ends included, the CDR3 has 13 residues. This chain's CDR3 is CASSETVAGGWNP.

CDR3 bases: TGTGCCAGCAGCGTGAAGTCAGGAAAAGAGACCCAGTACTTC. Protein product: CASSVKSGKETQYF. The chain is built from TRBV9 and TRBJ2-5, with no clear D. Deletions cut 2 bases from V and 3 bases from J, with 11 bases between. The V gene's germline CDR1 is SGDLS and CDR2 YYNGEE. The CDR3 runs to 14 residues.

The chain joins TRBV7-9 to TRBJ1-3, with a weak D call TRBD1 (6 bases). Germline CDR1 reads SEHNR; CDR2 reads FQNEAQ (reference sequence). The V gene lost 4 bases and the J gene lost 6 bases, with 16 bases spanning the gap. The CDR3 spans 15 residues. The DNA for the CDR3 is TGTGCCAGCAGCTCCCCAGGGGCGATAGTAAACACCATATATTTT. This translates into CASSSPGAIVNTIYF.

The CDR3 reads CSARLGLTNEKLFF. The CDR3 nucleotides read TGCAGCGCACGTTTGGGGCTAACTAATGAAAAACTGTTTTTT. V gene TRBV29-1 combines with J gene TRBJ1-4; D perhaps matches TRBD1 (5 bases). The CDR3 covers 14 residues. With 7 bases removed from V and 1 base from J, the gap between germline ends came to 13 bases. The germline V gene encodes CDR1 SQVTM and CDR2 ANQGSEA. Using reference TRBV29-1 and TRBJ1-4 for the parts outside the CDR3, the full variable domain is SAVISQKPSRDICQRGTSLTIQCQVDSQVTMMFWYRQQPGQSLTLIATANQGSEATYESGFVIDKFPISRPNLTFSTLTVSNMSPEDSSIYLCSARLGLTNEKLFFGSGTQLSVL.

The J gene is TRBJ2-5, the V gene TRBV7-6, with a possible D match to TRBD1 (5 bases). Germline V gene data show CDR1 as SGHVS and CDR2 as FNYEAQ. Deletions cut 2 bases from V and 4 bases from J, with 11 bases between. The length of the CDR3 is 14 residues. The CDR3 nucleotides are TGTGCCAGCAGCTTATCAGGGCGAATAGAGACCCAGTACTTC. Its translation: CASSLSGRIETQYF.

V is TRBV7-3 and J is TRBJ1-1; D unresolved. V lost 4 bases, J lost 1 base, and 7 bases lay in between. This CDR3 is 13 amino acids long. The V gene's germline CDR1 is SGHTA and CDR2 FQGTGA. The CDR3 reads CASSSRQNTEAFF. The CDR3 DNA sequence: TGTGCCAGCAGCTCAAGACAGAACACTGAAGCTTTCTTT.

With respect to this clone: Distinct nucleotide sequences in the sample also encode this CDR3. The chain links TRBV7-3 to TRBJ2-3; TRBD2 agrees at 8 bases. With V trimmed by 5 bases and J by 4 bases, 8 bases remained unmatched. Germline assignment: CDR1 SGHTA and CDR2 FQGTGA. The CDR3 contains 15 residues. The CDR3 nucleotides read TGTGCCAGCAGCCTAAACGGGGGGGGCCCAGATACGCAGTATTTT. This gives the protein CASSLNGGGPDTQYF.

The J gene is TRBJ1-5, the V gene TRBV5-1; 8 bases are a match to TRBD1. The CDR3 is 16 residues long. Per germline, CDR1 SGHRS and CDR2 YFSETQ. The V gene end was trimmed by 0 bases and the J gene end by 5 bases; junction bases not matched to a gene: 7. The CDR3 region has the DNA TGCGCCAGCAGCTTGGCACCAGGGGGCTCGGATCAGCCCCAGCATTTT. Protein product: CASSLAPGGSDQPQHF.

V usage is TRBV7-8 and J usage is TRBJ1-5; D uncertain. V lost 1 base, J lost 4 bases, and 8 bases lay in between. The CDR3 sequence is 14 residues long. Germline CDR1 and CDR2: SGHVS and FQNEAQ. CDR3 coding DNA: TGTGCCAGCAGCTTAGGACGGGGAAATCAGCCCCAGCATTTT. Residues: CASSLGRGNQPQHF.

The chain is built from TRBV11-2 and TRBJ2-1; 12 bases align to TRBD2. CDR3 size: 16 residues. J lost 5 bases, V lost 3 bases, and 5 bases had no gene match. The V gene's germline CDR1 is SGHAT and CDR2 FQNNGV. This chain's CDR3 is CASSFQTSGSHNEQFF. DNA for the CDR3: TGTGCCAGCAGCTTTCAGACTAGCGGGAGCCACAATGAGCAGTTCTTC.

Comment on this clone: Mismatch with germline at one junction end may stem from a read error. The chain links TRBV4-1 to TRBJ2-7, with 12 positions matching TRBD2. The CDR3 loop spans 17 amino acids. Germline CDR1 MGHRA, CDR2 YSYEKL. The CDR3 bases are TGCGCTAGCAGCCAAGATCAACTAGCGGGGGGTTTCTACGAGCAGTACTTC. Its protein is CASSQDQLAGGFYEQYF.

The genes are TRBV7-6 and TRBJ2-5; the D gene is possibly TRBD1 (6 bases). Per germline, CDR1 SGHVS and CDR2 FNYEAQ. The CDR3 spans 15 residues. The germline V and J ends were trimmed by 4 bases and 5 bases, with 17 bases remaining between them. CDR3 sequence: CASSSGTTVLETQYF. The CDR3 region has the DNA TGTGCCAGCAGCTCCGGGACAACGGTTTTGGAGACCCAGTACTTC.

J is TRBJ2-7 and V is TRBV2; the D gene is possibly TRBD1 (6 bases). Germline CDR1 SNHLY, CDR2 FYNNEI. The ends were cut back, 5 bases at V and 7 bases at J, with 12 bases in the middle. The length of the CDR3 is 12 residues. The CDR3 DNA sequence: TGTGCCAGCAGTAAACAGGGTAATGAGCAGTACTTC. It is translated as CASSKQGNEQYF.

The V gene is TRBV18, the J gene TRBJ2-1; 8 bases map to TRBD2. The CDR3 runs to 18 residues. Germline trimming cut 3 bases from V and 0 bases from J; bases unmatched to any gene: 10. Germline CDR1 reads KGHSH; CDR2 reads LQKENI. CDR3 in amino acids: CASSPRPKRESSYNEQFF. The CDR3 DNA sequence: TGTGCCAGCTCACCTCGGCCTAAGCGGGAGAGCTCCTACAATGAGCAGTTCTTC.

The V gene is TRBV5-8, the J gene TRBJ2-6; the match to TRBD1 covers 7 bases. The CDR3 is made up of 17 amino acids. Trimming removed 4 bases from V and 0 bases from J; junction bases left unmatched: 7. The germline gives CDR1 SGHTS, CDR2 YDEGEE. The CDR3 here is CASSPGQTLSGANVLTF. In DNA form, the CDR3 reads TGTGCCAGCAGCCCGGGACAGACCCTCTCTGGGGCCAACGTCCTGACTTTC. Drawing the rest from reference TRBV5-8 and TRBJ2-6, the complete variable domain is EAGVTQSPTHLIKTRGQQATLRCSPISGHTSVYWYQQALGLGLQFLLWYDEGEERNRGNFPPRFSGRQFPNYSSELNVNALELEDSALYLCASSPGQTLSGANVLTFGAGSRLTVL.

V is TRBV6-1 and J is TRBJ2-1, with D possibly TRBD2 on 6 matching bases. The CDR3 consists of 15 residues. Looked up from germline, CDR1 is MNHNS and CDR2 is SASEGT. V was clipped by 5 bases and J by 4 bases, with 15 bases between them. The CDR3 region has the DNA TGTGCCAGCAGTAGAGGCGGGACCACGTACAATGAGCAGTTCTTC. Translating gives CASSRGGTTYNEQFF.

The chain carries TRBV4-2 and TRBJ2-6; D ambiguous. V lost 0 bases and J 3 bases, leaving 12 bases between the germline ends. CDR1 is LGHNA, CDR2 YNFKEQ, per germline. This CDR3 has 17 amino acids. This CDR3 is CASSQEVVRFGANVLTF. The CDR3 DNA reads as TGTGCCAGCAGCCAAGAAGTTGTCAGGTTTGGGGCCAACGTCCTGACTTTC.

The V and J genes are TRBV2 and TRBJ1-6, with TRBD1 matching over 8 bases. The CDR3 is 14 amino acids. V was pared by 10 bases and J by 9 bases, with 11 bases of the junction left unmatched. Germline-derived CDR1 and CDR2 are SNHLY and FYNNEI. This chain's CDR3 is CATRGQDSSSPLHF. As DNA, the CDR3 is TGTGCCACCAGGGGACAGGACTCGAGTTCACCCCTCCACTTT.

The chain recombines TRBV5-4 with TRBJ2-7; 8 bases are shared with TRBD2. The CDR3 totals 15 residues. CDR1 and CDR2 from the germline V gene are SGHNT and YYREEE (reference sequence). The junction had 7 bases not matched to a gene; V was cut back by 4 bases and J by 1 base. The CDR3 bases are TGTGCCAGCAGCCCCCCGCCGGGGGGGTCCTACGAGCAGTACTTC. Its protein product is CASSPPPGGSYEQYF. Based on the CDR3 plus reference TRBV5-4 and TRBJ2-7, the full variable domain is ETGVTQSPTHLIKTRGQQVTLRCSSQSGHNTVSWYQQALGQGPQFIFQYYREEENGRGNFPPRFSGLQFPNYSSELNVNALELDDSALYLCASSPPPGGSYEQYFGPGTRLTVT.

J is TRBJ1-4 and V is TRBV2; TRBD1 is a possible D gene (5 bases). The CDR3 sequence is 10 residues long. Per germline, CDR1 SNHLY and CDR2 FYNNEI. Trimming left V 8 bases short and J 8 bases short, with 6 bases between. CDR3 coding DNA: TGTGCCAGCGGGGCGGAAAAACTGTTTTTT. It codes for CASGAEKLFF. The whole variable domain, remainder taken from reference TRBV2 and TRBJ1-4, is EPEVTQTPSHQVTQMGQEVILRCVPISNHLYFYWYRQILGQKVEFLVSFYNNEISEKSEIFDDQFSVERPDGSNFTLKIRSTKLEDSAMYFCASGAEKLFFGSGTQLSVL.

The chain employs TRBV2 and TRBJ2-5; 15 bases line up with TRBD2. Germline V gene lookup returns CDR1 SNHLY and CDR2 FYNNEI. This CDR3 is built from 16 residues. Losses at the gene ends were 6 bases for V and 3 bases for J; bases not matched to a gene: 5. The DNA for the CDR3 is TGTGCCAGCAGATCCGGACTAGCGGGAGGGGAAGAGACCCAGTACTTC. It codes for CASRSGLAGGEETQYF.